These T cell receptor beta chains were read from a single sample in a study of blood T cell repertoires in COVID-19. The table came from immunoSEQ multiplex PCR; TCRdb's copy has only in-frame clones and leaves some out. The table lists 60,000 to 100,000 clones, approximately 90% of them singletons. Material for sequencing was peripheral blood. All receptors come from a man aged 50-60 years with active COVID-19. Each CDR3 is given with its conserved first and last residue. Each record gives: V gene, J gene, clone size, D gene, CDR3 DNA, CDR3 protein. D genes are given only for firm matches. The size entry is marked missing in some rows and otherwise reads once, few, many or a size class.

TRBV5-4	TRBJ2-3	NA	NA	TGTGCCAGCAGCGACCGAGGAGCAGTGGAGGATACGCAGTATTTT	CASSDRGAVEDTQYF
TRBV28	TRBJ1-6	few	NA	TGTGCCAGCAGTCCCTCGAGCTCCTATAATTCACCCCTCCACTTT	CASSPSSSYNSPLHF
TRBV13	TRBJ1-1	NA	NA	TGTGCCAGCAGCTTATCCCCCTCCAGAGGGACTGAAGCTTTCTTT	CASSLSPSRGTEAFF
TRBV5-8	TRBJ2-6	NA	TRBD1	TGTGCCAGCAGCTTGGTTCATGGGGACAGTCCGATCCTGACTTTC	CASSLVHGDSPILTF
TRBV6-1	TRBJ2-5	NA	TRBD1	TGTGCCAGCAGTGTACGGACAGGGCTAGGGAAAGAGACCCAGTACTTC	CASSVRTGLGKETQYF
TRBV28	TRBJ2-7	NA	NA	TGTGCCAGCAGTCCCCCAGTGGTCGAGCAGTACTTC	CASSPPVVEQYF
TRBV10-3	TRBJ2-7	NA	NA	TGTGCCATCAGTGAACACCCTAGGGGCTCCTACGAGCAGTACTTC	CAISEHPRGSYEQYF
TRBV6-2/TRBV6-3	TRBJ2-7	NA	TRBD2	TGTGCCAGCAGTTACTCTAGCGGGGTCTACGAGCAGTACTTC	CASSYSSGVYEQYF
TRBV19	TRBJ2-7	NA	NA	TGTGCCCCATCCGACAGGTCCTACGAGCAGTACTTC	CAPSDRSYEQYF
TRBV28	TRBJ2-7	NA	TRBD1	TGTGCCAGCAGTCCTGGACAGGGCCCTAGTGAGCAGTACTTC	CASSPGQGPSEQYF
TRBV20-1	TRBJ2-1	NA	TRBD2	TGCAGTGCTAGTCTCTGGTCTAGCGGGAGACCTGAGCAGTTCTTC	CSASLWSSGRPEQFF
TRBV5-4	TRBJ1-1	NA	TRBD1	TGTGCCAGCACCCTCGGGGGGACAGGGGTGACTGAAGCTTTCTTT	CASTLGGTGVTEAFF
TRBV7-2	TRBJ2-2	NA	TRBD2	TGTGCCAGCAGCTTACTAGCGGGCCTAGCGAACACCGGGGAGCTGTTTTTT	CASSLLAGLANTGELFF
TRBV7-2	TRBJ2-7	NA	NA	TGTGCCAGCAGCTTAGCGCTAGGCCAGTGGAAGTACGAGCAGTACTTC	CASSLALGQWKYEQYF
TRBV30	TRBJ1-2	NA	NA	TGTGCCTGGAGTGCGAGGTCGGGTTATGGCTACACCTTC	CAWSARSGYGYTF
TRBV7-2	TRBJ1-5	NA	NA	TGTGCCAGCAGCCCGAATCCAAAACTTCAGCCCCAGCATTTT	CASSPNPKLQPQHF
TRBV28	TRBJ1-5	NA	NA	TGTGCCAGCAGTCCCTACGGGGAGGACAGCAATCAGCCCCAGCATTTT	CASSPYGEDSNQPQHF
TRBV5-1	TRBJ2-7	NA	TRBD2	TGCGCCAGCAGCTCTACCGGGGGGAGTATTTACGAGCAGTACTTC	CASSSTGGSIYEQYF
TRBV5-8	TRBJ2-7	once	NA	TGTGCCAGCAAACGGGGGAGACCTACTGGGGAGCAGTACTTC	CASKRGRPTGEQYF
TRBV28	TRBJ1-6	NA	NA	TGTGCCAGCACCATACCTGGTGTAGTCCCCCTCCACTTT	CASTIPGVVPLHF
TRBV18	TRBJ2-1	NA	TRBD1	TGTGCCAGCTCACCTCCCGGGACAGGGATATACAATGAGCAGTTCTTC	CASSPPGTGIYNEQFF
TRBV9	TRBJ1-6	NA	NA	TGTGCCAGCAGCGTCTCCGAACGCCACAGCTCCTATAATTCACCCCTCCACTTT	CASSVSERHSSYNSPLHF
TRBV19	TRBJ2-3	NA	TRBD2	TGTGCCAGTACGGGTTTGGTAGCGGGAGGGCCGGGCCCTCCTCCAGATACGCAGTATTTT	CASTGLVAGGPGPPPDTQYF
TRBV5-1	TRBJ2-7	NA	TRBD1	TGCGCCAGCAGCCGCGGGACAGGGAGCTCCTACGAGCAGTACTTC	CASSRGTGSSYEQYF
TRBV2	TRBJ2-2	NA	NA	TGTGCCAGCAGTTACTACACCGGGGAGCTGTTTTTT	CASSYYTGELFF
TRBV28	TRBJ2-2	NA	TRBD1	TGTGCCAGCAGTTCGCGACGACAGGGGCTCGGATCTACGAACACCGGGGAGCTGTTTTTT	CASSSRRQGLGSTNTGELFF
TRBV28	TRBJ2-3	NA	NA	TGTGCCAGCTCGTACGGGAGCGGGAGCACAGATACGCAGTATTTT	CASSYGSGSTDTQYF